This section outlines one T cell receptor beta chain sequence together with its context. The data derive from a study of graft-versus-host responses after intestinal transplantation. The wider study: Isolated intestinal, liver-intestinal, or multivisceral transplants were what recipients had.

Some clones are missing from TCRdb's copy, which holds only in-frame ones; the method was immunoSEQ multiplex PCR. The data show 20,000 to 25,000 clones, with approximately 40% seen just once and around 1.6% held by the top ten. Roughly 200,000 CFSE-labeled responder cells were plated with roughly 200,000 irradiated, violet-dye-labeled stimulator cells. After the reaction, proliferating CFSE-low CD3+CD4+ and CD3+CD8+ responders were sorted. Findings and limits, study-wide: Declines in HvG clones occurring early post-transplant were associated with peak circulating GvH clone levels.

The receptor was isolated from a human patient who received an intestinal transplant. The input for sequencing was alloreactive CD8+ T cells from a mixed lymphocyte reaction culture, taken before intestinal transplant. Subset in this sample: CFSE-low proliferating T cells sorted from roughly six-day pre-transplant mixed lymphocyte reaction (GvH or HvG direction).

CDR3 loop: CAYRPSGANVLTF. The CDR3 DNA sequence: TGTGCCTATCGGCCCTCTGGGGCCAACGTCCTGACTTTC. The gene calls are TRBV11-3 and TRBJ2-6; D is unclear. V lost 11 bases, J lost 0 bases, and 8 bases lay in between. The CDR3 contains 13 residues. CDR1 SGHNT and CDR2 YENEEA come from the germline V gene.